The 9 T cell receptor beta chains listed next were all sequenced from one sample in a study of cytomegalovirus exposure and HLA in healthy donors. The PCR was carried out with 60 Vbeta primers and 13 Jbeta primers. Generated by immunoSEQ multiplex PCR, the TCRdb table keeps only in-frame clones and is missing some. The repertoire holds about 180,000 clones, with roughly 80% as singletons. The material sequenced was PBMCs. Source of these receptors: a boy aged 2 to 9 in good health and CMV-seronegative.

The J gene is TRBJ2-1, the V gene TRBV11-2, with 7 bases that match TRBD2. This CDR3 has 14 residues. Looked up from germline, CDR1 is SGHAT and CDR2 is FQNNGV. Trimming took 5 bases from V and 7 from J; bases not matched to a gene: 8. CDR3 amino acids: CASSRGLVLNEQFF. The CDR3 DNA sequence: TGTGCCAGCAGCCGCGGACTAGTGCTTAATGAGCAGTTCTTC. The entire variable domain, with the rest obtained from reference TRBV11-2 and TRBJ2-1, is as follows: EAGVAQSPRYKIIEKRQSVAFWCNPISGHATLYWYQQILGQGPKLLIQFQNNGVVDDSQLPKDRFSAERLKGVDSTLKIQPAKLEDSAVYLCASSRGLVLNEQFFGPGTRLTVL.

This chain uses TRBV27 with TRBJ2-5, with D possibly being TRBD1 (6 bases). The germline V gene has CDR1 MNHEY and CDR2 SMNVEV (reference sequence). The CDR3 is 13 residues long. Between the trimmed V and J ends, which lost 5 bases and 5 bases, there was a span of 12 bases. This CDR3 is CASSPGHGETQYF. DNA for the CDR3: TGTGCCAGCAGTCCGGGACACGGGGAGACCCAGTACTTC.

In this sample, this clone turned up a few times. The CDR3 DNA reads as TGCAGCGCCCCACGGCAGGGGCACTACAATGAGCAGTTCTTC. This encodes CSAPRQGHYNEQFF. The rearrangement uses TRBV29-1 and TRBJ2-1, with a tentative D call TRBD1 (6 bases). CDR1 SQVTM and CDR2 ANQGSEA come from the germline V gene. The CDR3 loop spans 14 amino acids. Trimming removed 7 bases at V and 3 bases at J, with 16 bases between.

The rearrangement links TRBV10-3 to TRBJ2-3; TRBD2 might be the D (5 bases). There are 13 residues in the CDR3. V was cut by 9 bases and J by 0 bases, with 10 bases left in between. CDR1 ENHRY and CDR2 SYGVKD come from the germline V gene. The CDR3: CAIGLTSTDTQYF. CDR3 coding DNA: TGTGCCATAGGACTTACTAGCACAGATACGCAGTATTTT.

The chain is built from TRBV6-6 and TRBJ2-1; 7 nucleotides agree with TRBD2. The CDR3 spans 13 residues. From germline, CDR1 is MNHNY and CDR2 SVGAGI (reference sequence). The V and J ends lost 8 bases and 6 bases, in that order; junction bases with no gene match: 7. The CDR3 protein is CASGDGRFNEQFF. The CDR3 DNA sequence: TGTGCCAGCGGAGACGGGAGGTTCAATGAGCAGTTCTTC.

The J gene is TRBJ1-2, the V gene TRBV7-6, with TRBD1 matching 10 bases. Germline V gene data show CDR1 as SGHVS and CDR2 as FNYEAQ. The length of the CDR3 is 13 residues. V lost 4 bases to trimming and J lost 8 bases; unmatched junction nucleotides: 4. CDR3 protein: CASSSGQGSGYTF. In DNA form, the CDR3 reads TGTGCCAGCAGCTCGGGACAGGGGAGCGGCTACACCTTC.

This chain links TRBV4-1 with TRBJ2-1, with TRBD2 identical over 12 bases. The J segment lost 6 bases and the V segment lost 5 bases, leaving 14 bases of the junction unmatched. Looked up from germline, CDR1 is MGHRA and CDR2 is YSYEKL. This CDR3 has 18 residues. DNA of the CDR3: TGCGCCAGCAGCAGAGGACTAGCGGGACCTCCTGGGGGCAATGAGCAGTTCTTC. This codes for CASSRGLAGPPGGNEQFF.

This clone was picked up a small number of times. The rearrangement links TRBV7-9 to TRBJ2-5, with 7 bases aligning to TRBD1. Unmatched junction bases numbered 12, after V lost 3 bases and J lost 11 bases. This CDR3 contains 14 residues. Germline CDR1 and CDR2: SEHNR and FQNEAQ (reference sequence). This chain's CDR3 is CASSLVKGQGEQYF. CDR3 nucleotides: TGTGCCAGCAGCTTGGTGAAGGGGCAGGGGGAGCAGTACTTC. The full variable domain, with the rest looked up from reference TRBV7-9 and TRBJ2-5, is DTGVSQNPRHKITKRGQNVTFRCDPISEHNRLYWYRQTLGQGPEFLTYFQNEAQLEKSRLLSDRFSAERPKGSFSTLEIQRTEQGDSAMYLCASSLVKGQGEQYFGPGTRLLVL.

This clone has only a few counts. The chain links TRBV30 to TRBJ1-1; tentative D call: TRBD1 (5 bases). The V end was cut by 2 bases, the J end by 1 base, with 11 bases between. This CDR3 contains 14 residues. The germline gives CDR1 GTSNPN, CDR2 SVGIG (reference sequence). The CDR3 nucleotides are TGTGCCTGGAGTCATTTCGGGGGGAACACTGAAGCTTTCTTT. As protein: CAWSHFGGNTEAFF.